Listed below are T cell receptor beta chains from one sample, sequenced in a study of blood T cell repertoires in COVID-19. Sequencing was performed with immunoSEQ multiplex PCR; in TCRdb, only in-frame clones are kept and a portion is missing. The table lists about 56,000 clones, about 91% of them singletons. The sample was peripheral blood. The receptors were gathered from a woman aged 60-75 years with COVID-19, enrolled during active disease. Each CDR3 is given with its conserved first and last residue. D genes are given only for firm matches. The size entry is marked missing in some rows and otherwise reads once, few, many or a size class.

>.|TRBV5-1|TRBJ2-1|TRBD1
TGCGCCAGCAGCAGGAACAGGGGGCTCTCCTACAATGAGCAGTTCTTC
CASSRNRGLSYNEQFF
>.|TRBV14|TRBJ2-3|TRBD2
TGTGCCAGCAGCCGGCGTAGCGGGGGGTTCAACGGTCGCACAGATACGCAGTATTTT
CASSRRSGGFNGRTDTQYF
>.|TRBV28|TRBJ2-5|TRBD2
TGTGCCAGCCGTAAGGGACTAGCGGTACAAGAGACCCAGTACTTC
CASRKGLAVQETQYF
>.|TRBV5-1|TRBJ1-3|.
TGCGCCAGCAGCTTGGGGGCAGGGACTGGAAACACCATATATTTT
CASSLGAGTGNTIYF
>.|TRBV19|TRBJ2-2|.
TGTGCCAGTACCCTGGGGGGCGGGGAGCTGTTTTTT
CASTLGGGELFF
>.|TRBV18|TRBJ2-7|TRBD2
TGTGCCAGCTCACCTCTAGCGGAATACGAGCAGTACTTC
CASSPLAEYEQYF
>.|TRBV7-2|TRBJ2-7|TRBD1
TGTGCCAGCATGGGACAGGGGTCCCACGAGCAGTACTTC
CASMGQGSHEQYF
>.|TRBV7-8|TRBJ2-7|.
TGTGCCAGCAGCCCATCCTACGAGCAGTACTTC
CASSPSYEQYF
>once|TRBV10-3|TRBJ1-6|TRBD1
TGTGCCACGAAGGAAGGACAGGGAGACGCCTATAATTCACCCCTCCACTTT
CATKEGQGDAYNSPLHF
>.|TRBV7-8|TRBJ1-1|.
TGTGCCAGCAGCCCGTGGGCCAGCAAAAACACTGAAGCTTTCTTT
CASSPWASKNTEAFF
>once|TRBV2|TRBJ1-4|.
TGTGCCAGCAGTGAAATTGGGACAAGAAATGAAAAACTGTTTTTT
CASSEIGTRNEKLFF
>few|TRBV12-3/TRBV12-4|TRBJ2-1|.
TGTGCCAGCAGTCCACTAGGCAATGAGCAGTTCTTC
CASSPLGNEQFF
>.|TRBV7-2|TRBJ1-5|.
TGTGCCAGCAGCGCCGGGAGAAGCAATCAGCCCCAGCATTTT
CASSAGRSNQPQHF
>.|TRBV7-8|TRBJ2-2|.
TGTGCCAGCAGCAAAGGGACAACCGGGGAGCTGTTTTTT
CASSKGTTGELFF
>.|TRBV2|TRBJ1-5|TRBD1
TGTGCCAGCAGGGGAACAGGGGACCAGCCCCAGCATTTT
CASRGTGDQPQHF
>.|TRBV4-1|TRBJ2-2|.
TGCGCCAGCAGCCATCAGTCCGGGGAGCTGTTTTTT
CASSHQSGELFF
>.|TRBV4-1|TRBJ2-7|TRBD2
TGCGCCAGCAGCCCCCAAAGCGGGGACGGCGAGCAGTACTTC
CASSPQSGDGEQYF
>.|TRBV11-2|TRBJ2-1|TRBD2
TGTGCCAGCAGCTTAGAGAGGAGCGGGAGGGCCGGTTACAATGAGCAGTTCTTC
CASSLERSGRAGYNEQFF
>.|TRBV18|TRBJ1-2|.
TGTGCCAGCTCACCAACAGTTAGTAACTATGGCTACACCTTC
CASSPTVSNYGYTF
>.|TRBV19|TRBJ2-2|TRBD1
TGTGCCAGTAGTATTGAGGACAGGGGAGCCGGGGAGCTGTTTTTT
CASSIEDRGAGELFF
>.|TRBV27|TRBJ2-7|TRBD2
TGTGCCAGTAGCTCCATTGGACTAGCGGGAACCTACGAGCAGTACTTC
CASSSIGLAGTYEQYF
>.|TRBV6-1|TRBJ2-1|.
TGTGCCAGCAACCCCAGGACCTACAATGAGCAGTTCTTC
CASNPRTYNEQFF